Here is one T cell receptor beta chain with its context. Its antigen is undetermined. Next came a second PCR, run for about 6 to 11 cycles, which used a sample-barcoded 5' primer along with a J-beta primer mix. Tagging of each cDNA molecule was performed by a template-switch adaptor with 12 random nucleotides. Any given sample supplied a minimum of 2.5 million CDR3-containing paired-end reads. TCRdb fed the 5' RACE reads into MiXCR, producing one record per CDR3 protein. The sample has hundreds of thousands of distinct CDR3 sequences; more than 45% are singletons. The donors, aged about 6 to 100, were healthy Caucasians from Russia. The sample originates from a study of blood T cells in healthy people across ages. Study results and caveats: A greater number of naive CD4+ cells and higher diversity distinguished long-lived donors from aged donors.

This CDR3 contains 13 residues. Germline lookup yields CDR1 SGHAT and CDR2 FQNNGV. The sample consisted of blood. V and J are TRBV11-2 and TRBJ2-7; the D call may be TRBD1 or TRBD2 (6 bases each). The DNA end lines up better with TRBJ2-5; the J call may be wrong. The TCR originated in a man aged 25-45 years in good health. CDR3 residues: CASSGRKGGTQYF. As DNA, the CDR3 is TGTGCCAGCAGCGGTAGGAAGGGGGGGACCCAGTACTTC.